This T cell receptor beta chain was recovered during a study of cytomegalovirus exposure and HLA in healthy donors. Notes on the study in general: 164 TCR beta chains were listed as cytomegalovirus-associated. Highest at DRB1 and lowest at HLA-C, TCR association rates differed among HLA loci in a later analysis. It is likely that the observed cluster of highly shared sequence variants was a sequencing artifact. Later analysis revealed greater clonal expansion in HLA-associated TCR beta chains than in equally common others.

Points on this clone: The antigen is undetermined.

J lost 5 bases, V lost 1 base, and 8 bases had no gene match. This CDR3 region has 17 residues. CDR1 and CDR2 (germline): SEHNR, FQNEAQ (reference sequence). Researchers ran the PCR with 60 Vbeta and 13 Jbeta primers. TCRdb's copy holds only in-frame clones and misses some; the assay was immunoSEQ multiplex PCR. The table has 120,000 to 150,000 clones, around 78% seen once. The material sequenced was PBMCs. The rearrangement joins TRBV7-9 to TRBJ1-1; 12 positions match TRBD1. The sequence was collected from a man aged 40-49 years in good health and CMV-seropositive. CDR3 amino acids: CASSLGGTGGAGTEAFF. The CDR3 coding sequence is TGTGCCAGCAGCTTAGGAGGGACAGGGGGCGCAGGTACTGAAGCTTTCTTT.